The entry below describes one T cell receptor (beta chain). Ten or more counts support this clonotype. Its cognate antigen has yet to be identified. No clone much larger than this one lies a single base away; base qualities are absent. Receptor amplification or capture employed 5' RACE. The listed sequencing device is Illumina HiSeq 2500. A second PCR of 7 to 11 cycles was performed with a sample-barcoded 5' primer and a J-beta primer mix. A unique molecular identifier was introduced onto each TCR beta cDNA molecule by a template-switch 5' adaptor carrying 12 random nucleotides. Each sample yielded at least 3 million CDR3-containing paired-end reads. First-strand cDNA was synthesized from all RNA with the Mint cDNA synthesis kit, primed by a TRBC-specific oligonucleotide. Following uracil-DNA glycosylase treatment, a first 18-cycle PCR with universal primers M1SS and BC2_uni_R was performed on all cDNA. For the original study's pipeline: For normalization, 1 million high-quality reads were randomly selected from each sample, with every read carrying a distinct molecular identifier. Instead of being binned into consensus sequences, reads with shared molecular identifiers were discarded. MiTCR, with a Q25 quality threshold and the strictest error-elimination algorithm, was used for CDR3 identification, clonotype clustering and error correction. Lower-bound total TCR beta diversity was estimated with a nonparametric unseen species model using Euler transformation. TCRdb reanalyzed the raw reads on its own, using fastp at Q25 for trimming and MiXCR for clone calling, and kept in-frame beta chains. Rows are unified per CDR3 protein, each entry keeping the most common DNA and genes. TCRdb assigned the V and J calls; the authors' analysis was not used. The sample table holds about 760,000 distinct CDR3 sequences, of which around 25% were seen once. The ten largest clones take up more than 8% of the sample.

This sample is drawn from a study of blood T cells in healthy people across ages (dated by TCRdb to about 2015). Describing the broader study: In model experiments, roughly one uniquely barcoded TCR beta cDNA molecule per two T cells was captured by template switching. The study analyzed two additional independent replicas of 1 million unique cDNA reads from the same blood draw for two donors, one aged 18 to 30 and one aged 80 or older. Four age groups were formed from the donors: young (average approximately 15 years), middle-aged (around 37), aged (about 62) and long-lived (82). The study measured age-related changes in TCR beta repertoire diversity using deep sequencing normalized with unique cDNA molecular identifiers. General conclusions and limits of the study: Estimates of total diversity based on one million sequenced T cells were regarded as lower bounds and as underestimates. Because the CMV infection status of the donors was unknown, age-related changes in expanded clonotypes may potentially have been confounded. The long-lived group showed more naive CD4+ T cells, fewer expanded clones and increased TCR diversity than the aged group, suggesting age selection. The percentage of naive T cells measured by flow cytometry correlated strongly with observed TCR beta diversity. Observed TCR beta diversity per million T cells fell roughly linearly with age, and a significant reduction was already apparent by age around 39. Conclusive comparison of naive and antigen-experienced compartments was prevented by the profiling of bulk unsorted PBMCs.

Donors were 40 or so systemically healthy Caucasian individuals from Russia aged roughly 6 to 100 years. Each donor gave approximately 9.3 milliliters of peripheral blood, collected into EDTA-treated Vacutainer tubes. Ficoll-Paque density-gradient centrifugation was used to isolate PBMCs, with at least 6 million obtained per sample. Total RNA, at least 6 micrograms per sample, was extracted from PBMCs with Trizol reagent. For every donor, an aliquot of PBMCs went through flow cytometry to measure the percentages of naive CD45RAhigh/CD27high T cells. The data also belong to a second study, concerning T cells of mothers and their children. Taken from the second paper: Nine systemically healthy Caucasian individuals served as donors, namely three mothers together with their six children. cDNA synthesis consumed the entire amount of extracted RNA, loaded at around 1.5 ug RNA in each 15 ul reaction. Sample barcodes and 2-4 random nucleotides were added via the M1S primer in the second PCR. Each mother yielded over 8.5 million TCR beta CDR3 reads and each child roughly 3.1 million reads. Thymic selection shapes the output of TCR recombination in a similar way in related and unrelated pairs, and inherited differences have a minor effect. Normalized repertoire overlap was always found to be slightly, but never significantly, higher in related mother-child pairs than in unrelated mother-child pairs. No persistent microchimeric T cell clones were detected, at a sensitivity of roughly 99 clones per million clonotypes. In the study, deep NGS was used to compare the TCR beta repertoires of mothers and children, and features distinguishing related mother-child pairs from unrelated individuals were sought. On average, the children were roughly 10 +/- 4 years old, while the mothers were roughly 40 +/- 4 years old. After adapter ligation with NEBNext reagents, the libraries were sequenced on Illumina HiSeq 2000 with 100+100 nt paired-end reads. To prevent cross-contamination, the mother and child libraries were prepared one month apart and sequenced in separate runs. For each donor, between roughly 450,000 and 2,100,000 distinct TCR beta clonotypes were identified. Naive TCR beta clonotypes were estimated from low-frequency clonotypes matched to each donor's FACS-determined naive share, without sorting.

The sequence was collected from a boy younger than 18 in good health. The sequenced material came from blood.

The sequenced DNA: TGTGCCAGCAGCTTATCCCTACAAGAGACCCAGTACTTC. Translated, it reads CASSLSLQETQYF. In this chain, TRBV7-9 is recombined with TRBJ2-5; no D gene call is confident. The CDR3 has 13 amino acids, counting the end cysteine and phenylalanine. Just the 39-base CDR3 DNA is kept, in frame starting at base 1. V was cut back by 2 bases and J by 2 bases, leaving a gap of 6 bases between them. For CDR1 and CDR2, the germline V gene (reference sequence) lists SEHNR and FQNEAQ.